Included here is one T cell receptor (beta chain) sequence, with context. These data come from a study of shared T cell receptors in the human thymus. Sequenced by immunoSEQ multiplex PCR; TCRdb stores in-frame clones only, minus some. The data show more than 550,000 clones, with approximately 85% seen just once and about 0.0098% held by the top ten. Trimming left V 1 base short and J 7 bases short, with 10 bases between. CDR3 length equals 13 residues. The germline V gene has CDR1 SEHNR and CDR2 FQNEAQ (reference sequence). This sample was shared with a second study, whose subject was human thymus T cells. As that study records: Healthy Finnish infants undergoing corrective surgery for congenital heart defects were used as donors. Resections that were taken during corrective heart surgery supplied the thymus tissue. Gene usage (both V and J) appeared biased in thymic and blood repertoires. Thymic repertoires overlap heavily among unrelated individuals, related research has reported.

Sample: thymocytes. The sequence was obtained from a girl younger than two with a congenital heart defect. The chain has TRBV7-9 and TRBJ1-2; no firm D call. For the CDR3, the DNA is TGTGCCAGCAGCTTAGGGGTCCGGAGTGGCTACACCTTC. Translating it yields CASSLGVRSGYTF.